This TCR beta chain stems from a study of metastatic and nonmetastatic thyroid tumors. Study-wide context: Repertoires from malignant and benign thyroid patients were compared across blood and tumor or nodule tissue. Overall study results and limits: Malignant thyroid tumors reportedly exceeded benign nodules significantly in TCR beta diversity, with the difference appearing in blood and tumor.

Thyroid surgery took place with no prior treatment in any patient. A remark on this clone: The antigen remains undetermined.

As handled by the study authors: CDR3 was compared across clinicopathological groups, and the resulting differences were used to build a distant-metastasis classifier for papillary thyroid cancer. TCRdb re-called the PCR reads via MiXCR. TCRdb's processing, not the authors' own work, is the source of the V and J calls. In the table there are about 39,000 clones, 15% to 20% of which are singletons. Sequenced input: blood. The clonotype comes from a female donor with papillary thyroid cancer or a benign thyroid nodule (not recorded which). Some clones in this sample may be carry-over from other donors' samples.

The chain's CDR3 is CARGQGRVNTEAFF. CDR3 bases: TGTGCCAGAGGCCAGGGGCGGGTGAACACTGAAGCTTTCTTT. V usage is TRBV6-1 and J usage is TRBJ1-1; D perhaps matches TRBD1 (6 bases). The CDR3 spans 14 residues. Trimming pared 9 bases from V and 0 bases from J, leaving 14 bases between. Germline V gene lookup returns CDR1 MNHNS and CDR2 SASEGT.